The subject of this entry is one T cell receptor (beta chain). No antigen is known for it. The CDR3 extends over 13 amino acids. The trim removed 8 bases at V and 6 bases at J, leaving 6 bases unmatched. CDR1 is LNHDA, CDR2 SQIVND, per germline (reference sequence). The source of the sample is a study of CD8+ T cells in alopecia areata. Points from the study as a whole: An increase in clonality over normal scalp was evident in lesional scalp, especially alopecia totalis/universalis.

Extracted from the samples, RNA was reverse transcribed into cDNA to serve as the sequencing template. TCRdb keeps only in-frame clones here, not all; method: immunoSEQ multiplex PCR. The profile covers 140,000 or so clones, with approximately 49% appearing a single time and around 1% taken by the ten largest. The rearrangement uses TRBV19 and TRBJ2-1; 8 bases are shared with TRBD1. The specimen comprised CD4+ T cells sorted from blood, sampled at week 0. This TCR came from a human donor with alopecia areata. The CDR3 loop reads CASSTGVSNEQFF. The CDR3 DNA follows: TGTGCCAGTTCGACAGGGGTTTCCAATGAGCAGTTCTTC. The variable domain in full, with the rest retrieved from reference TRBV19 and TRBJ2-1, is DGGITQSPKYLFRKEGQNVTLSCEQNLNHDAMYWYRQDPGQGLRLIYYSQIVNDFQKGDIAEGYSVSREKKESFPLTVTSAQKNPTAFYLCASSTGVSNEQFFGPGTRLTVL.